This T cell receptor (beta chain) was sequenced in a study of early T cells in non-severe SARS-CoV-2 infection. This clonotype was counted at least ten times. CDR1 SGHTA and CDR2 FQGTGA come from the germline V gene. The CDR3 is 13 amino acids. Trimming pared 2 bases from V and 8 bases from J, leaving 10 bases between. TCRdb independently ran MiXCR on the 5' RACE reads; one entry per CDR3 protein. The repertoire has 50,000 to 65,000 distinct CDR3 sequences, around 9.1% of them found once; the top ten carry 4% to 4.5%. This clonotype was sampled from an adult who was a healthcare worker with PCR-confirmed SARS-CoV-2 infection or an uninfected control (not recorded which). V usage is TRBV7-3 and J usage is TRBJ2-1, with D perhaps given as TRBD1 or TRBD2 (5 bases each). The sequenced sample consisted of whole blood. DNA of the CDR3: TGTGCCAGCAGCTTAGGAAGGGGAGATGAGCAGTTCTTC. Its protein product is CASSLGRGDEQFF. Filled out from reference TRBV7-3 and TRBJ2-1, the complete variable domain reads GAGVSQTPSNKVTEKGKYVELRCDPISGHTALYWYRQSLGQGPEFLIYFQGTGAADDSGLPNDRFFAVRPEGSVSTLKIQRTERGDSAVYLCASSLGRGDEQFFGPGTRLTVL.